Described below is a single TCR beta chain sequence and its context. Its antigen is currently unknown. The data belong to a study of Ad26.COV2.S vaccination and SARS-CoV-2 variants. Study background: Ad26.COV2.S arm of COV1001 included the donor.

Clones were sequenced by immunoSEQ multiplex PCR, and TCRdb holds only the in-frame ones, with some missing. This table holds hundreds of thousands of clones, roughly 84% found once. General study findings and limits: Placebo and vaccine recipients had non-spike TCR breadth that was similar. Vaccinees displayed broader spike-specific TCR repertoires than placebo recipients.

Treatment denoted: roughly 18 received Ad26.COV2.S at low or high dose, single or two shots; five or six received placebo; per-sample allocation not given. Each sample was drawn 63 days after the first injection (of vaccine or placebo). Adults aged 18-55 years in Boston included the donor. The TCR sequence derives from a person aged 18 to 59 who received the Ad26.COV2.S COVID-19 vaccine or a placebo. Sequences were derived from peripheral blood, sampled in a trial of Ad26.COV2.S vaccine versus placebo.

The CDR3 bases are TGTGCCAGCAATCCTCGTGGGGGAACATCCTACGAGCAGTACTTC. Its translation is CASNPRGGTSYEQYF. The chain links TRBV6-6 to TRBJ2-7; D tentatively fits TRBD1 or TRBD2 (5 bases each). The CDR3 has 15 amino acids. The germline gives CDR1 MNHNY, CDR2 SVGAGI (reference sequence). V lost 7 bases and J lost 1, with 17 bases in between.